The present T cell receptor (beta chain) was sequenced within a study of blood T cells in healthy people across ages. Using a J-beta primer mix together with a sample-barcoded 5' primer, a second PCR was run for about 6 to 12 cycles. TCRdb re-called the 5' RACE reads with MiXCR, one entry per CDR3 protein. The sample comprises some 1.5 million distinct CDR3 sequences, 40% to 45% of which are singletons, and just over 4% rests with the top ten. Trimming removed 6 bases from V and 10 bases from J, with 24 bases in between. Germline V CDR1 and CDR2: DFQATT, SNEGSKA (reference sequence). The CDR3 covers 15 residues.

The TCR sequence derives from a young woman in good health. This sequence joins TRBV20-1 and TRBJ1-4, with D maybe TRBD1 (5 bases). The sample consisted of blood. Written as DNA, the CDR3 is TGCAGTGCCCCCATACCAGGGAAAGGGGCGCGAAAACTGTTTTTT. It translates to CSAPIPGKGARKLFF.